The 30 T cell receptor beta chains below were found in one sample sequenced in a study of CD8 T cells in Susac syndrome. cDNA came from around 0.54 to 1 ug RNA primed by random hexamers. TCRdb passed the immunoSEQ multiplex PCR reads through MiXCR, listing each CDR3 protein once. The sample has over 150,000 distinct CDR3 sequences, roughly 94% seen once. The material sequenced was CD4+ T cells from PBMCs. The source of these receptors is a human donor with Susac syndrome.

V and J are TRBV20-1 and TRBJ2-5; 7 nucleotides agree with TRBD1. After removal of 6 bases from V and 5 bases from J, the junction contained 6 bases not matched to a gene. The V gene's germline CDR1 is DFQATT and CDR2 SNEGSKA (reference sequence). This CDR3 is 12 amino acids long. The CDR3 loop is CSALDRVETQYF. The DNA of the CDR3 is TGCAGTGCCCTCGACAGGGTCGAGACCCAGTACTTC.

V gene TRBV20-1 combines with J gene TRBJ1-1; D unclear. The germline V gene has CDR1 DFQATT and CDR2 SNEGSKA (reference sequence). The CDR3 has 12 amino acids. The V end lost 4 bases, the J end lost 2 bases, and 8 bases lay between the germline ends. CDR3 DNA sequence: TGCAGTGCTACACCTACCAACACTGAAGCTTTCTTT. Amino acids: CSATPTNTEAFF.

The chain joins TRBV7-9 to TRBJ2-7; 7 bases align to TRBD2. CDR1 and CDR2 from the germline V gene are SEHNR and FQNEAQ (reference sequence). The V gene end was trimmed by 0 bases and the J gene end by 4 bases; junction bases not matched to a gene: 6. CDR3 length equals 15 residues. The CDR3 region is CASSLAVVAGYEQYF. CDR3 bases: TGTGCCAGCAGCTTAGCGGTAGTAGCGGGTTACGAGCAGTACTTC. The full variable domain, its missing parts supplied by reference TRBV7-9 and TRBJ2-7, is DTGVSQNPRHKITKRGQNVTFRCDPISEHNRLYWYRQTLGQGPEFLTYFQNEAQLEKSRLLSDRFSAERPKGSFSTLEIQRTEQGDSAMYLCASSLAVVAGYEQYFGPGTRLTVT.

The chain has TRBV30 and TRBJ2-1; D not resolved. V was trimmed by 2 bases and J by 6 bases, leaving 8 bases between them. Germline V gene data show CDR1 as GTSNPN and CDR2 as SVGIG (reference sequence). The CDR3 spans 12 residues. CDR3 protein: CAWSPRFNEQFF. CDR3 in DNA: TGTGCCTGGAGTCCACGATTCAATGAGCAGTTCTTC.

The chain couples TRBV7-8 to TRBJ1-4; D is unresolved. CDR1 and CDR2 from the germline V gene are SGHVS and FQNEAQ. This CDR3 contains 14 residues. V dropped 1 base and J dropped 11 bases, with 14 bases sitting between them. CDR3 nucleotides: TGTGCCAGCAGCTTAGGGTGGCGGTTAGGGAAACTGTTTTTT. Amino acids: CASSLGWRLGKLFF.

The chain uses TRBV20-1 and TRBJ2-7, with 9 bases lining up with TRBD2. Trimming took 6 bases from V and 3 from J; bases not matched to a gene: 9. Per the germline V gene, CDR1 is DFQATT and CDR2 is SNEGSKA (reference sequence). This CDR3 is built from 14 residues. The CDR3 protein is CSAIRAGGLYEQYF. The CDR3 DNA reads TGCAGTGCCATACGCGCGGGGGGGCTCTACGAGCAGTACTTC.

The chain recombines TRBV30 with TRBJ2-2, with D perhaps TRBD1 (5 bases). The CDR3 is made up of 17 amino acids. V was trimmed by 3 bases and J by 4 bases, leaving 21 bases between them. Germline V gene data show CDR1 as GTSNPN and CDR2 as SVGIG (reference sequence). In DNA, the CDR3 is TGTGCCTGGAGGCGGACCGCCTTGGGGCTTCTCACCGGGGAGCTGTTTTTT. It is translated as CAWRRTALGLLTGELFF.

This chain links TRBV10-3 with TRBJ1-1; the match to TRBD1 covers 9 bases. With 10 bases clipped from V and 2 bases from J, the junction kept 5 bases outside the gene matches. Germline CDR1 ENHRY, CDR2 SYGVKD. CDR3 length: 13 residues. CDR3 residues: CATGDRENTEAFF. The CDR3 region has the DNA TGTGCCACCGGGGACAGGGAAAACACTGAAGCTTTCTTT.

This chain links TRBV3-1 with TRBJ1-5; unclear D gene. The CDR3 length is 15 residues. Per the germline V gene, CDR1 is LGHDT and CDR2 is YNNKEL (reference sequence). V was pared by 2 bases and J by 2 bases, with 10 bases between. The CDR3 spells CASSQRDSGNQPQHF. Here the CDR3 DNA reads TGTGCCAGCAGCCAAAGGGATAGTGGCAATCAGCCCCAGCATTTT.

The J gene is TRBJ2-1, the V gene TRBV28; maybe TRBD1 (6 bases). Germline CDR1 reads MDHEN; CDR2 reads SYDVKM. CDR3 length: 15 amino acids. V shed 5 bases and J shed 5 bases, with 16 bases lying between them. The DNA of the CDR3 is TGTGCCAGCAGTCAGACAGGTCCTAGAAACAATGAGCAGTTCTTC. The encoded protein is CASSQTGPRNNEQFF. Full variable domain (rest looked up from reference TRBV28 and TRBJ2-1): DVKVTQSSRYLVKRTGEKVFLECVQDMDHENMFWYRQDPGLGLRLIYFSYDVKMKEKGDIPEGYSVSREKKERFSLILESASTNQTSMYLCASSQTGPRNNEQFFGPGTRLTVL.

The chain is built from TRBV12-3 or TRBV12-4 and TRBJ2-1; D may be TRBD2 (6 bases). This CDR3 has 14 residues. Trimming removed 5 bases at V and 7 bases at J, with 15 bases between. The CDR3 sequence: CASSPRLVANEQFF. The CDR3 DNA reads TGTGCCAGCAGTCCTCGACTAGTTGCAAATGAGCAGTTCTTC.

The CDR3 loop reads CSVVGGTPTMIVNNEQFF. CDR3 in DNA: TGCAGCGTTGTTGGCGGAACCCCTACCATGATCGTCAACAATGAGCAGTTCTTC. The chain couples TRBV29-1 to TRBJ2-1; the D is unclear. CDR3 length: 18 residues. Trimming pared 4 bases from V and 5 bases from J, leaving 27 bases between. Germline loops: CDR1 SQVTM, CDR2 ANQGSEA.

J is TRBJ2-1 and V is TRBV15; D might be TRBD1 or TRBD2, each matching 5 bases. The CDR3 sequence is 14 residues long. Germline V lookup: CDR1 LNHNV, CDR2 YYDKDF (reference sequence). V lost 1 base and J lost 6, with 10 bases in between. In DNA form, the CDR3 reads TGTGCCACCAGCAGAGGGGGGAGTGGCAATGAGCAGTTCTTC. Its protein product is CATSRGGSGNEQFF. Full variable domain (remainder filled in from reference TRBV15 and TRBJ2-1): DAMVIQNPRYQVTQFGKPVTLSCSQTLNHNVMYWYQQKSSQAPKLLFHYYDKDFNNEADTPDNFQSRRPNTSFCFLDIRSPGLGDTAMYLCATSRGGSGNEQFFGPGTRLTVL.

This clonotype has just one count. Here the CDR3 reads CSATDLKGGNHEQYF. The CDR3, as DNA: TGCAGTGCTACCGACCTTAAGGGGGGCAACCACGAGCAGTACTTC. V usage is TRBV20-1 and J usage is TRBJ2-7; D is tentatively TRBD1 or TRBD2 (6 bases each). V lost 4 bases to trimming and J lost 5 bases, with 21 bases between them. CDR3 size: 15 residues. The V gene's germline CDR1 is DFQATT and CDR2 SNEGSKA (reference sequence).

This chain joins TRBV18 and TRBJ1-2; D unclear. The CDR3 loop spans 13 amino acids. CDR1 and CDR2 (germline): KGHSH, LQKENI. V lost 5 bases to trimming and J lost 13 bases, with 20 bases between them. The CDR3 here is CASSIGYSGFFTF. The CDR3 bases are TGTGCCAGCTCAATAGGCTACAGTGGATTTTTCACCTTC.

The CDR3 DNA reads TGCGCCAGCAGCACGAGCGGGAGGAAAGATACGCAGTATTTT. This encodes CASSTSGRKDTQYF. This sequence joins TRBV5-1 and TRBJ2-3, with TRBD2 matching over 9 bases. Losses at the gene ends were 4 bases for V and 5 bases for J; bases not matched to a gene: 5. CDR1 is SGHRS, CDR2 YFSETQ, per germline. The CDR3 is made up of 14 amino acids.

The chain carries TRBV6-1 and TRBJ2-1; tentatively, D is TRBD1 (7 bases). Looked up from germline, CDR1 is MNHNS and CDR2 is SASEGT. This CDR3 comprises 13 residues. V shed 8 bases and J shed 4 bases, with 12 bases lying between them. The CDR3 loop is CASGGTAYNEQFF. CDR3 nucleotide sequence: TGTGCCAGCGGCGGGACAGCATACAATGAGCAGTTCTTC.

This chain connects TRBV18 to TRBJ1-2; no firm D call. The CDR3 is made up of 11 amino acids. Per germline, CDR1 KGHSH and CDR2 LQKENI. Trimming took 6 bases from V and 8 from J, leaving 10 bases between them. CDR3 nucleotide sequence: TGTGCCAGCTCGGTCGGATCCGGCTACACCTTC. This codes for CASSVGSGYTF.

This clonotype was picked up one time. The chain recombines TRBV7-2 with TRBJ2-7, with D possibly matching TRBD1 (5 bases). Germline CDR1 reads SGHTA; CDR2 reads FQGNSA. CDR3 length: 12 residues. V lost 1 base to trimming and J lost 13 bases, with 14 bases between them. CDR3 nucleotide sequence: TGTGCCAGCAGCTTAGACGGCAGGGCAACCTACTTC. Protein: CASSLDGRATYF.

The genes are TRBV13 and TRBJ2-1, with D maybe TRBD2 (6 bases). Germline V gene data show CDR1 as PRHDT and CDR2 as FYEKMQ (reference sequence). The CDR3 loop spans 17 amino acids. The ends were cut back, 5 bases at V and 4 bases at J, with 21 bases in the middle. In DNA, the CDR3 is TGTGCCAGCAGCCCCCAGGAGGGTAGTCGGTTGTACAATGAGCAGTTCTTC. Its translation: CASSPQEGSRLYNEQFF.

The chain employs TRBV20-1 and TRBJ2-1, with 8 bases aligning to TRBD2. Germline V gives CDR1 DFQATT, CDR2 SNEGSKA (reference sequence). The CDR3 runs 13 residues. Losses at the gene ends were 3 bases for V and 5 bases for J; bases not matched to a gene: 3. The CDR3 DNA is TGCAGTGCTAGGAGGCGGGGGGACAATGAGCAGTTCTTC. The encoded protein is CSARRRGDNEQFF.

The V and J genes are TRBV28 and TRBJ2-7, with 7 bases fitting TRBD1. Germline-derived CDR1 and CDR2 are MDHEN and SYDVKM. The CDR3 is 14 amino acids. The J segment lost 3 bases and the V segment lost 7 bases, leaving 9 bases of the junction unmatched. The CDR3 loop is CASNEQGPYYEQYF. The CDR3 coding sequence is TGTGCCAGCAACGAACAGGGGCCTTACTACGAGCAGTACTTC.

The chain has TRBV5-6 and TRBJ2-1; D not resolved. CDR1 and CDR2 from the germline V gene are SGHDT and YYEEEE. The CDR3 is 14 amino acids. V was pared by 3 bases and J by 8 bases, with 15 bases between. CDR3 sequence (DNA): TGTGCCAGCAGCTCATTAGGGCTACGAGATGAGCAGTTCTTC. Its translation: CASSSLGLRDEQFF.

The CDR3 sequence is CSVVENSNQPQHF. DNA for the CDR3: TGCAGCGTTGTAGAGAATAGCAATCAGCCCCAGCATTTT. This chain joins TRBV29-1 and TRBJ1-5; D remains unclear. The CDR3 has 13 residues. Germline CDR1 SQVTM, CDR2 ANQGSEA. Trimming pared 4 bases from V and 0 bases from J, leaving 7 bases between.

The chain couples TRBV6-5 to TRBJ2-5; TRBD1 aligns across 9 bases. CDR3 size: 16 residues. The V gene end was trimmed by 0 bases and the J gene end by 5 bases; junction bases not matched to a gene: 7. The germline V gene encodes CDR1 MNHEY and CDR2 SVGAGI. CDR3 amino acids: CASSYSGTGLGETQYF. As DNA, the CDR3 is TGTGCCAGCAGTTACTCCGGGACAGGGCTCGGGGAGACCCAGTACTTC.

The chain joins TRBV7-2 to TRBJ2-4; 8 positions match TRBD1. The junction had 6 bases not matched to a gene; V was cut back by 5 bases and J by 0 bases. CDR3 length: 16 residues. Germline-derived CDR1 and CDR2 are SGHTA and FQGNSA. CDR3 in DNA: TGTGCCAGCAGCCCCCGGACAGGGTTAGCCAAAAACATTCAGTACTTC. Translated, it gives CASSPRTGLAKNIQYF.

The sample holds one count of this clonotype. V and J are TRBV5-4 and TRBJ2-1, with 8 bases identical to TRBD2. Germline trimming cut 1 base from V and 2 bases from J; bases unmatched to any gene: 2. Germline V lookup: CDR1 SGHNT, CDR2 YYREEE (reference sequence). The CDR3 consists of 15 residues. The CDR3 bases are TGTGCCAGCAGCTTGAGCGGGAGACCCTACAATGAGCAGTTCTTC. As protein: CASSLSGRPYNEQFF.

This rearrangement joins TRBV20-1 to TRBJ2-5; 9 nucleotides line up with TRBD2. Germline CDR1 and CDR2: DFQATT and SNEGSKA (reference sequence). The CDR3 contains 17 residues. V gave up 0 bases and J gave up 4 bases; unmatched junction bases: 12. CDR3 protein: CSARDFLEAGGRETQYF. In DNA form, the CDR3 reads TGCAGTGCTAGAGATTTTCTGGAGGCGGGAGGGCGAGAGACCCAGTACTTC.

This chain joins TRBV10-3 and TRBJ2-7; TRBD2 matches at 12 bases. The length of the CDR3 is 14 residues. The germline V gene has CDR1 ENHRY and CDR2 SYGVKD. Trimming at V came to 6 bases and at J to 6 bases, leaving 6 bases not matched to a gene. CDR3: CAISGTSGRGEQYF. The CDR3 DNA is TGTGCCATCAGCGGGACTAGCGGGCGGGGCGAGCAGTACTTC.

The chain has TRBV5-1 and TRBJ1-2; the D gene is possibly TRBD1 (5 bases). Trimming took 4 bases from V and 7 from J, leaving 14 bases between them. Germline V CDR1 and CDR2: SGHRS, YFSETQ. The CDR3 totals 13 residues. For the CDR3, the DNA is TGCGCCAGCAGCATTCAGGGAACAGGTGGCTACACCTTC. It yields the protein CASSIQGTGGYTF.